The entry below describes one T cell receptor (beta chain). This clone was recorded only once. Its antigen specificity is not known. Per-base quality was not reported, and no clone a single base away is much larger than it. Genomic DNA was isolated using the Qiagen DNeasy kit from unsorted PBMCs as well as from negatively selected CD4+ and CD8+ fractions. TCR beta CDR3 regions were subjected to amplification by immunoSEQ multiplex PCR with primers that anneal to V and J segments. A synthetic immune receptor repertoire was used to minimize amplification bias, and remaining bias was computationally removed after sequencing. The authors processed their data as follows. Custom Python scripts were used to quantify repertoire diversity as the Shannon entropy index. Unsorted, CD4+ and CD8+ repertoires were analyzed separately, except for combined analyses in which CD4+ and CD8+ sequences were merged in silico. Sourced from immuneACCESS, this table was stored by TCRdb with only in-frame sequences that have V and J called. A share of the clones is absent; for the studies checked, an unresolved V gene accounts for under half, and the remainder has no known explanation. V, J and clone size reflect that table, while D and trimming were determined from the DNA. This sample is represented by about 14,000 clones; 90% to 95% of them were singletons. The ten biggest clones cover 5.5% to 7.5% of the sample.

This sample was included in a study of PD-1 blockade in classical Hodgkin lymphoma (TCRdb year 2020). With respect to the entire study: A peripheral blood immune signature of response to PD-1 blockade in classical Hodgkin lymphoma was defined using TCR beta sequencing and CyTOF. Points the paper makes about the study in general: The study covered only a single clinical trial cohort, and the causes of the repertoire differences, possibly disease activity or prior therapy, were still not defined. Baseline TCR diversity was reported to be lower in newly diagnosed patients than in healthy donors and to be lower still in relapsed/refractory patients.

The time point label here, explained by the study, means: newly diagnosed, previously untreated cHL patient sample. A Miltenyi CD8+ T cell isolation kit was used for magnetic negative selection to purify CD8+ T cells from thawed PBMCs. PBMCs from patients with newly diagnosed, previously untreated classical Hodgkin lymphoma were sequenced as a comparison group for the relapsed/refractory trial patients. After peripheral blood was drawn into 8 mL Vacutainer Cell Preparation Tubes, PBMCs were isolated by centrifugation and then cryopreserved. Purified CD4+ and CD8+ fractions were prepared only for cases with an additional available PBMC sample. Magnetically labelled cells were depleted on LS columns in a quadroMACS separator, and the flow-through was collected as the purified fraction. After removal of 4 bases from V and 0 bases from J, the junction retains 6 bases not matched to a gene. The germline V gene supplies CDR1 MNHNS and CDR2 SASEGT. There are 16 amino acids in the CDR3, from cysteine to valine inclusive. Only the CDR3 DNA is retained, 48 bases long and in frame from the first base.

This TCR was sampled from a human donor with classical Hodgkin lymphoma. This receptor chain uses TRBV6-1 and TRBJ2-7, with 10 bases matching TRBD2. Specimen: CD8+ T cells from blood. At the DNA level, the sequence is TGTGCCAGCAGTGGGCTAGCGGGGGAGAGCTCCTACGAGCAGTACGTC. The translation is CASSGLAGESSYEQYV.